This entry lists 32 T cell receptor beta chains sequenced from one sample in a study of blood T cell repertoires in COVID-19. TCRdb keeps only in-frame clones here, not all; method: immunoSEQ multiplex PCR. The top ten clones hold almost 4% of a sample with about 200,000 clones, about nine tenths of them seen once. The sequencing sample was made of PBMCs or T cells enriched from blood (not recorded which). These receptors were obtained from a woman under 40 with acute COVID-19.

J is TRBJ1-6 and V is TRBV19, with D perhaps matching TRBD1 (5 bases). This CDR3 is 16 amino acids long. The V end was cut by 2 bases, the J end by 0 bases, with 8 bases between. Germline V CDR1 and CDR2: LNHDA, SQIVND (reference sequence). The CDR3 is CASSIHRSSYNSPLHF. The DNA for the CDR3 is TGTGCCAGTAGTATACACAGGAGCTCCTATAATTCACCCCTCCACTTT.

The chain is built from TRBV14 and TRBJ2-2, with D possibly matching TRBD1 (6 bases). Germline V gene sequence: CDR1 SGHDN, CDR2 FVKESK. CDR3 length equals 14 residues. Trimming cost V 4 bases and J 7 bases, with 13 bases left between them. CDR3 region: CASSPATGNGELFF. CDR3 DNA sequence: TGTGCCAGCAGCCCCGCCACAGGGAACGGGGAGCTGTTTTTT.

The rearrangement joins TRBV12-3 or TRBV12-4 to TRBJ1-1, with TRBD1 as a possible D gene (6 bases). The CDR3 extends over 13 amino acids. The V and J ends lost 2 bases and 6 bases respectively, with 10 bases between them. The CDR3 region is CASSLRTEAEAFF. CDR3 coding DNA: TGTGCCAGCAGTTTACGGACAGAGGCTGAAGCTTTCTTT.

J is TRBJ1-5 and V is TRBV5-1; D not certain. CDR1 and CDR2 (germline): SGHRS, YFSETQ. The CDR3 sequence is 14 residues long. V was pared by 1 base and J by 4 bases, with 9 bases between. The CDR3 nucleotides are TGCGCCAGCAGCTTGTTACCGGGAAATCAGCCCCAGCATTTT. Translation gives CASSLLPGNQPQHF.

The DNA for the CDR3 is TGTGCCAGCAGTTTACAGGGGTGGTGGGGCGAGCTAGCGGGGGGGCGGACAGATACGCAGTATTTT. It translates to CASSLQGWWGELAGGRTDTQYF. The rearrangement links TRBV27 to TRBJ2-3, with TRBD2 matching over 12 bases. V shed 2 bases and J 3 bases; nucleotides not matched to a gene: 21. The germline CDR1 and CDR2 sequences are MNHEY and SMNVEV (reference sequence). The CDR3 sequence is 22 residues long.

The chain joins TRBV10-2 to TRBJ2-4, with 9 bases identical to TRBD1. CDR1 and CDR2 from the germline V gene are WSHSY and SAAADI. The CDR3 has 14 amino acids. The V gene end was trimmed by 7 bases and the J gene end by 8 bases; junction bases not matched to a gene: 9. The CDR3 region has the DNA TGCGCCAGCACCCCGGGACAGGGTAGTGACATTCAGTACTTC. Translating it yields CASTPGQGSDIQYF.

CDR3 nucleotide sequence: TGTGCCAGCAGTTACGGGGGACTCCCCTACGAGCAGTACTTC. It translates to CASSYGGLPYEQYF. V gene TRBV6-2 or TRBV6-3 combines with J gene TRBJ2-7; D perhaps matches TRBD2 (6 bases). Germline V CDR1 and CDR2: MNHEY, SVGEGT. The ends were cut back, 2 bases at V and 2 bases at J, with 10 bases in the middle. This CDR3 has 14 amino acids.

The J gene is TRBJ2-7, the V gene TRBV28, with 9 bases that match TRBD1. Germline assignment: CDR1 MDHEN and CDR2 SYDVKM. The CDR3 runs to 16 residues. V gave up 4 bases and J gave up 5 bases; unmatched junction bases: 12. DNA of the CDR3: TGTGCCAGCAGTTACCTCGTGGGACAGGGATCCCACGAGCAGTACTTC. Translation: CASSYLVGQGSHEQYF.

The rearrangement joins TRBV5-5 to TRBJ2-7, with a tentative D call TRBD2 (5 bases). The germline V and J ends were trimmed by 1 base and 3 bases, with 11 bases remaining between them. This CDR3 is 14 amino acids long. The germline V gene encodes CDR1 SGHKS and CDR2 YYEKEE (reference sequence). The CDR3 is CASSLPGVNYEQYF. CDR3 coding DNA: TGTGCCAGCAGCTTGCCCGGGGTAAACTACGAGCAGTACTTC.

V is TRBV7-2 and J is TRBJ2-3, with D perhaps TRBD2 (5 bases). Trimming took 1 base from V and 8 from J, leaving 10 bases between them. Germline lookup yields CDR1 SGHTA and CDR2 FQGNSA. CDR3 size: 13 residues. CDR3 in amino acids: CASSLGWTGTQYF. DNA of the CDR3: TGTGCCAGCAGCTTAGGCTGGACTGGTACGCAGTATTTT.

This clone was seen just once. V is TRBV29-1 and J is TRBJ1-1, with 9 bases matching TRBD1. J lost 2 bases, V lost 6 bases, and 7 bases had no gene match. CDR3 size: 14 residues. The V gene's germline CDR1 is SQVTM and CDR2 ANQGSEA. This CDR3 reads CSVWDRAKNTEAFF. CDR3 coding DNA: TGCAGCGTCTGGGACAGGGCGAAAAACACTGAAGCTTTCTTT.

The table lists this clone with a count of one. The chain combines TRBV5-6 with TRBJ2-1; the D gene is possibly TRBD2 (6 bases). The CDR3 runs to 12 residues. The germline CDR1 and CDR2 sequences are SGHDT and YYEEEE. The germline V and J ends were trimmed by 3 bases and 12 bases, with 13 bases remaining between them. CDR3 loop: CASSSGPGGQFF. In nucleotides, the CDR3 is TGTGCCAGCAGCTCGGGGCCCGGGGGGCAGTTCTTC.

This chain connects TRBV6-5 to TRBJ1-6, with 9 bases lining up with TRBD1. The CDR3 loop spans 13 amino acids. The V segment lost 8 bases and the J segment 8 bases; nucleotides outside the gene matches: 4. Per germline, CDR1 MNHEY and CDR2 SVGAGI. CDR3 residues: CASGGQGDSPLHF. In nucleotides, the CDR3 is TGTGCCAGCGGGGGACAGGGAGATTCACCCCTCCACTTT.

The chain employs TRBV5-4 and TRBJ2-6, with TRBD2 matching 7 bases. Germline CDR1 and CDR2: SGHNT and YYREEE (reference sequence). Trimming at V came to 7 bases and at J to 0 bases, leaving 7 bases not matched to a gene. The CDR3 has 16 amino acids. The CDR3 loop is CASRRGVGSGANVLTF. The CDR3 DNA reads TGTGCCAGCCGCCGGGGGGTCGGCTCTGGGGCCAACGTCCTGACTTTC.

The V and J genes are TRBV5-1 and TRBJ1-1; D remains unclear. CDR1 and CDR2 (germline): SGHRS, YFSETQ. The CDR3 loop spans 14 amino acids. V gave up 4 bases and J gave up 8 bases, with 18 bases separating them. The CDR3: CASSPGEGRSEAFF. The CDR3 region has the DNA TGCGCCAGCAGCCCCGGGGAGGGTAGGTCCGAAGCTTTCTTT.

This clone was seen just once. The chain joins TRBV5-5 to TRBJ1-5; D is uncertain. Per the germline V gene, CDR1 is SGHKS and CDR2 is YYEKEE (reference sequence). The germline V and J ends were trimmed by 0 bases and 4 bases, with 5 bases remaining between them. CDR3 length: 13 residues. In DNA form, the CDR3 reads TGTGCCAGCAGCTTGGAAGCGAATCAGCCCCAGCATTTT. Translated, it gives CASSLEANQPQHF. The whole variable domain, filled in from reference TRBV5-5 and TRBJ1-5, reads DAGVTQSPTHLIKTRGQQVTLRCSPISGHKSVSWYQQVLGQGPQFIFQYYEKEERGRGNFPDRFSARQFPNYSSELNVNALLLGDSALYLCASSLEANQPQHFGDGTRLSIL.

The chain couples TRBV4-1 to TRBJ1-1; D call uncertain. CDR1 and CDR2 (germline): MGHRA, YSYEKL. This CDR3 has 11 amino acids. Trimming stripped 0 bases from V and 8 bases from J, with 4 bases between. CDR3 coding DNA: TGCGCCAGCAGCCAAGACAGGGAAGCTTTCTTT. Encoded protein: CASSQDREAFF.

V usage is TRBV5-6 and J usage is TRBJ2-5, with TRBD1 identical over 7 bases. Germline V CDR1 and CDR2: SGHDT, YYEEEE. The CDR3 is made up of 16 amino acids. V trimming: 3 bases; J trimming: 2 bases; junction bases outside the gene matches: 10. CDR3 DNA sequence: TGTGCCAGCAGCTCTTTATCCCGGGACAGACAAGAGACCCAGTACTTC. Translation gives CASSSLSRDRQETQYF.

This chain joins TRBV19 and TRBJ1-5; D perhaps matches TRBD1 (5 bases). V dropped 3 bases and J dropped 0 bases, with 9 bases sitting between them. Germline V gene data show CDR1 as LNHDA and CDR2 as SQIVND (reference sequence). This CDR3 region has 15 residues. The DNA of the CDR3 is TGTGCCAGTAGTATTATCAGGGATAGCAATCAGCCCCAGCATTTT. As protein: CASSIIRDSNQPQHF.

The J gene is TRBJ1-1, the V gene TRBV30, with D possibly being TRBD1 (5 bases). The germline CDR1 and CDR2 sequences are GTSNPN and SVGIG (reference sequence). The CDR3 has 14 amino acids. The V gene lost 2 bases and the J gene lost 5 bases, with 15 bases spanning the gap. CDR3 sequence: CAWSYLGARTEAFF. The CDR3 region has the DNA TGTGCCTGGAGTTATCTAGGGGCGCGAACTGAAGCTTTCTTT.

A few counts support this clone. At one end, the junction sequence differs from germline, possibly due to a read error. This sequence joins TRBV2 and TRBJ1-6; 7 bases agree with TRBD1. The germline V gene has CDR1 SNHLY and CDR2 FYNNEI. The CDR3 spans 13 residues. This chain's CDR3 is CASRGDDTGARRF. The CDR3 coding sequence is TGTGCCAGCAGGGGTGACGATACAGGGGCCCGTCGCTTT. Looking up the rest from reference TRBV2 and TRBJ1-6 gives the full variable domain: EPEVTQTPSHQVTQMGQEVILRCVPISNHLYFYWYRQILGQKVEFLVSFYNNEISEKSEIFDDQFSVERPDGSNFTLKIRSTKLEDSAMYFCASRGDDTGARRFGNGTRLTVT.

Points on this clone: The identical CDR3 is also encoded by other nucleotide sequences in the sample. The gene calls are TRBV18 and TRBJ1-1; weak D call: TRBD1 (5 bases). The CDR3 runs 13 residues. Trimming removed 4 bases at V and 1 base at J, with 7 bases between. Germline CDR1 KGHSH, CDR2 LQKENI. The CDR3 loop is CASSLTENTEAFF. In nucleotides, the CDR3 is TGTGCCAGCTCACTGACAGAGAACACTGAAGCTTTCTTT.

V and J are TRBV5-4 and TRBJ2-3; 7 nucleotides agree with TRBD1. Unmatched junction bases numbered 4, after V lost 4 bases and J lost 11 bases. In germline, CDR1 is SGHNT, CDR2 YYREEE (reference sequence). The CDR3 is 11 amino acids. The CDR3, as DNA: TGTGCCAGCAGCATCCGGGACAGGCAGTATTTT. It specifies CASSIRDRQYF.

This chain joins TRBV5-3 and TRBJ1-5, with TRBD1 identical over 8 bases. TRBV5-3 is noted as an ORF with a role that remains uncertain. The CDR3 loop spans 14 amino acids. J was trimmed by 4 bases and V by 0 bases; bases with no gene match: 0. The CDR3 loop reads CARSLGQGNQPQHF. The CDR3 nucleotides are TGTGCCAGAAGCTTGGGACAGGGGAATCAGCCCCAGCATTTT.

The V and J genes are TRBV18 and TRBJ2-2; D might be TRBD2 (5 bases). This CDR3 is built from 14 residues. Germline V CDR1 and CDR2: KGHSH, LQKENI. V shed 3 bases and J shed 5 bases, with 10 bases lying between them. CDR3 DNA: TGTGCCAGCTCACCGGGCTCGGGGACCGGGGAGCTGTTTTTT. Translating it yields CASSPGSGTGELFF.

V usage is TRBV15 and J usage is TRBJ1-2; possible D gene TRBD1, 5 bases. The CDR3 consists of 14 residues. Trimming left V 2 bases short and J 6 bases short, with 13 bases between. CDR1 and CDR2 (germline): LNHNV, YYDKDF (reference sequence). This CDR3 reads CATSRTGGDNGYTF. CDR3 coding DNA: TGTGCCACCAGCAGAACTGGGGGGGATAATGGCTACACCTTC. Using reference TRBV15 and TRBJ1-2 for the parts outside the CDR3, the full variable domain is DAMVIQNPRYQVTQFGKPVTLSCSQTLNHNVMYWYQQKSSQAPKLLFHYYDKDFNNEADTPDNFQSRRPNTSFCFLDIRSPGLGDTAMYLCATSRTGGDNGYTFGSGTRLTVV.

This clone was observed a few times. V gene TRBV13 combines with J gene TRBJ1-6; D remains unclear. CDR3 length: 15 residues. Germline V gene lookup returns CDR1 PRHDT and CDR2 FYEKMQ (reference sequence). Trimming cost V 0 bases and J 9 bases, with 12 bases left between them. The chain's CDR3 is CASSLGQQTISPLHF. The CDR3 region has the DNA TGTGCCAGCAGCTTAGGGCAACAGACCATTTCACCCCTCCACTTT.

This chain connects TRBV19 to TRBJ1-3, with no clear D. The CDR3 consists of 15 residues. Germline CDR1 is LNHDA and CDR2 is SQIVND (reference sequence). V lost 3 bases, J lost 0 bases, and 9 bases lay in between. Written as DNA, the CDR3 is TGTGCCAGTAGTATGGCGGCGCACTCTGGAAACACCATATATTTT. It encodes CASSMAAHSGNTIYF.

V usage is TRBV3-1 (or the pseudogene TRBV3-2) and J usage is TRBJ2-5; 14 bases line up with TRBD2. Per the germline V gene, CDR1 is LGHDT and CDR2 is YNNKEL (reference sequence). This CDR3 spans 16 amino acids. The V gene end was trimmed by 4 bases and the J gene end by 4 bases; junction bases not matched to a gene: 5. As DNA, the CDR3 is TGTGCCAGCAGCCCAACCGGGACTAGCGGGGGAGAGACCCAGTACTTC. Translating gives CASSPTGTSGGETQYF.

The CDR3 reads CASSLEGTEGETQYF. In nucleotides, the CDR3 is TGCGCCAGCAGCTTGGAGGGGACAGAGGGGGAGACCCAGTACTTC. This chain joins TRBV5-1 and TRBJ2-5, with TRBD1 matching 7 bases. V shed 0 bases, J shed 5 bases, and the junction held 7 bases outside the gene matches. Germline CDR1 is SGHRS and CDR2 is YFSETQ. The CDR3 has 15 amino acids.

This clone was counted a few times. This chain's CDR3 is CASSPNWAGEGVNTEAFF. The CDR3 coding sequence is TGCGCCAGCAGCCCGAATTGGGCAGGGGAAGGGGTGAACACTGAAGCTTTCTTT. This rearrangement joins TRBV4-1 to TRBJ1-1; a possible D gene is TRBD1 (6 bases). With 4 bases removed from V and 0 bases from J, the gap between germline ends came to 21 bases. This CDR3 spans 18 amino acids. The germline V gene encodes CDR1 MGHRA and CDR2 YSYEKL.

The genes are TRBV24-1 and TRBJ1-2, with D perhaps TRBD1 (5 bases). The V and J ends lost 7 bases and 8 bases respectively, with 16 bases between them. From germline, CDR1 is KGHDR and CDR2 SFDVKD. There are 13 residues in the CDR3. CDR3 residues: CATSAGRWGGYTF. CDR3 bases: TGTGCCACCAGCGCTGGGCGGTGGGGCGGCTACACCTTC.